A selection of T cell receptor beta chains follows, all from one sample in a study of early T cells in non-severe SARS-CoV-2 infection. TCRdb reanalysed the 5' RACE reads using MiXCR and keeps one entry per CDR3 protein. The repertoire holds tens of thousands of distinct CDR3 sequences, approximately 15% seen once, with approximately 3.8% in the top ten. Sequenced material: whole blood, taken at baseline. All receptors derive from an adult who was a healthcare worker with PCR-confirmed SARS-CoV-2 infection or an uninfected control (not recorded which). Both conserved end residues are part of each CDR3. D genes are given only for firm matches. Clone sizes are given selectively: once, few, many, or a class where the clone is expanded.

CASSLRGKDRGYTF	TGTGCCAGCAGCTTACGGGGGAAGGACAGGGGCTACACCTTC	many	TRBV7-2	TRBJ1-2	TRBD1
CASSLFVQPGSPLHF	TGTGCCAGCAGTTTATTCGTACAGCCAGGATCACCCCTCCACTTT	NA	TRBV28	TRBJ1-6	NA
CSVDYGALDTQYF	TGCAGCGTAGATTACGGGGCTTTGGATACGCAGTATTTT	once	TRBV29-1	TRBJ2-3	NA
CASSIGTYQETQYF	TGTGCCAGCAGCATCGGGACGTACCAAGAGACCCAGTACTTC	NA	TRBV5-4	TRBJ2-5	NA
CSVELKAGELFF	TGCAGCGTTGAATTAAAGGCCGGGGAGCTGTTTTTT	NA	TRBV29-1	TRBJ2-2	NA
CASSLMAGSTEAFF	TGTGCCAGCAGTTTGATGGCCGGGAGCACTGAAGCTTTCTTT	many	TRBV12-3/TRBV12-4	TRBJ1-1	NA
CASSPLGPRNNEQFF	TGTGCCAGCTCACCCCTGGGACCGCGGAACAATGAGCAGTTCTTC	NA	TRBV18	TRBJ2-1	NA
CASSSLGNTQYF	TGTGCCAGCAGCTCTCTGGGGAATACGCAGTATTTT	many	TRBV5-6	TRBJ2-3	NA
CSARLEGEQFF	TGCAGTGCGCGACTAGAAGGTGAGCAGTTCTTC	many	TRBV20-1	TRBJ2-1	NA
CASSLDLDGSRGTVEQFF	TGTGCCAGCAGCTTAGACCTGGACGGATCTCGGGGAACGGTTGAGCAGTTCTTC	few	TRBV11-2	TRBJ2-1	NA
CSAPRLAGLNEQFF	TGCAGTGCCCCGAGGCTAGCGGGGTTAAATGAGCAGTTCTTC	many	TRBV20-1	TRBJ2-1	TRBD2
CASSAPDRSQETQYF	TGTGCCAGCAGTGCCCCCGACAGGAGCCAAGAGACCCAGTACTTC	few	TRBV6-5	TRBJ2-5	NA
CASSPRTGRGTEAFF	TGTGCCAGCAGCCCTCGGACAGGTCGAGGCACTGAAGCTTTCTTT	many	TRBV3-1	TRBJ1-1	TRBD1
CAWSPRVGEQFF	TGTGCCTGGAGTCCTCGGGTAGGAGAGCAGTTCTTC	NA	TRBV30	TRBJ2-1	NA
CAWSFVLADEQFF	TGTGCCTGGAGTTTTGTCTTAGCGGATGAGCAGTTCTTC	NA	TRBV30	TRBJ2-1	NA
CASSLGPGMNTEAFF	TGTGCCAGCAGCTTAGGCCCAGGGATGAACACTGAAGCTTTCTTT	many	TRBV13	TRBJ1-1	NA
CASSSGAANTGELFF	TGCGCCAGCAGTTCAGGCGCCGCGAACACCGGGGAGCTGTTTTTT	few	TRBV10-1	TRBJ2-2	NA
CASSLAGVNYNEQFF	TGTGCCAGCAGTTTAGCGGGAGTTAACTACAATGAGCAGTTCTTC	NA	TRBV7-2	TRBJ2-1	TRBD2
CASSVTSETTQYF	TGTGCCAGCAGCGTCACTAGCGAGACGACCCAGTACTTC	few	TRBV9	TRBJ2-5	TRBD2
CASRGGKGKAYEQYF	TGTGCCAGCCGCGGGGGGAAGGGTAAGGCCTACGAGCAGTACTTC	many	TRBV27	TRBJ2-7	TRBD2
CASRTDRANTGELFF	TGTGCCAGCAGGACGGACCGCGCGAACACCGGGGAGCTGTTTTTT	NA	TRBV25-1	TRBJ2-2	NA
CASSVATSGAGSGELFF	TGTGCCAGCAGCGTAGCAACTAGCGGGGCGGGCAGCGGGGAGCTGTTTTTT	few	TRBV9	TRBJ2-2	TRBD2
CASSLRGDASSYEQYF	TGTGCCAGCAGCCTGCGGGGGGACGCAAGCTCCTACGAGCAGTACTTC	many	TRBV14	TRBJ2-7	TRBD2
CASSQPGLAAYEQYF	TGTGCCAGTAGCCAGCCGGGACTAGCGGCCTACGAGCAGTACTTC	NA	TRBV19	TRBJ2-7	TRBD2
CSARVWGLGGSYNSPLHF	TGCAGTGCTAGAGTTTGGGGATTGGGGGGCTCCTATAATTCACCCCTCCACTTT	NA	TRBV20-1	TRBJ1-6	NA
CASSPRGGSSYNEQFF	TGTGCCAGCAGCCCCCGGGGGGGAAGCTCCTACAATGAGCAGTTCTTC	NA	TRBV14	TRBJ2-1	TRBD2
CASSRPGGHQTYEQYF	TGTGCCAGCAGCCGCCCGGGAGGGCATCAGACCTACGAGCAGTACTTC	NA	TRBV3-1	TRBJ2-7	TRBD2
CASSLGRDGGYTF	TGTGCCAGCAGTTTGGGCAGGGATGGCGGCTACACCTTC	few	TRBV12-3/TRBV12-4	TRBJ1-2	NA
CASSSGTFMNTEAFF	TGTGCCAGCAGTTCGGGGACGTTCATGAACACTGAAGCTTTCTTT	few	TRBV28	TRBJ1-1	NA
CSVGRQPTDTQYF	TGCAGCGTTGGGCGCCAACCCACAGATACGCAGTATTTT	few	TRBV29-1	TRBJ2-3	NA
CSASGTSHSTDTQYF	TGCAGTGCTAGCGGGACTAGCCATAGCACAGATACGCAGTATTTT	few	TRBV20-1	TRBJ2-3	TRBD2
CASTGLAGGEVYADTQYF	TGTGCCAGCACCGGATTAGCGGGAGGGGAGGTTTATGCAGATACGCAGTATTTT	NA	TRBV5-6	TRBJ2-3	TRBD2
CASSPDLRAGELFF	TGTGCCAGCAGTCCGGACTTGAGGGCCGGGGAGCTGTTTTTT	NA	TRBV9	TRBJ2-2	NA
CASSERGDYGYTF	TGTGCCAGCAGTGAAAGGGGCGACTATGGCTACACCTTC	NA	TRBV6-1	TRBJ1-2	NA
CATNSGLAGNTGELFF	TGTGCCACGAATTCCGGACTAGCGGGTAACACCGGGGAGCTGTTTTTT	NA	TRBV24-1	TRBJ2-2	TRBD2
CASSPDRQPQHF	TGTGCCAGCAGTCCGGACCGCCAGCCCCAGCATTTT	many	TRBV2	TRBJ1-5	NA
CASSPLTHEQYF	TGTGCCAGCAGTCCCCTCACCCACGAGCAGTACTTC	NA	TRBV6-6	TRBJ2-7	NA
CASSRYLTLDDAQTGELFF	TGTGCCAGCAGCCGCTACCTTACTTTGGACGACGCGCAGACCGGGGAGCTGTTTTTT	many	TRBV3-1	TRBJ2-2	NA
CASSGPTGVLQETQYF	TGCGCCAGCAGCGGGCCGACAGGGGTCCTCCAAGAGACCCAGTACTTC	few	TRBV5-1	TRBJ2-5	TRBD1